The entry that follows covers one TCR beta chain sequence. No cognate antigen has been identified for it. Per-base qualities were not stored, and no clone one base away is much larger. The sample is drawn from a study of blood T cell repertoires in COVID-19 (dated by TCRdb to the early 2020s). Notes on the research overall: ImmuneRACE Cohort 3 recovered participants were defined by two consecutive negative NP/OP PCR tests, healthcare professional clearance, or symptom resolution. Nearly every sample came with metadata listing a de-identified subject ID, COVID-19 status, age in years and sex. The samples were drawn from two sources: the first 160 participants of the ongoing ImmuneRACE study, and 950 to 1,500 subjects contributed by 6 global collaborators. The dataset comprised deeply sampled blood TCRbeta repertoires from subjects exposed to, actively infected with, or recovered from COVID-19. Samples covering the acute and convalescent phases of COVID-19 were provided by collaborators in the United States, Italy and Spain. A freely available public database, intended as a resource for researchers studying the immune response to SARS-CoV-2, is where the repertoires were released. The material from the prospective study consisted of cDNA or gDNA derived from T cells, B-cell-depleted T cells, or PBMCs. HLA class I and class II types, where available, came from metadata supplied by the sample provider rather than from assay-based typing.

TCRbeta CDR3 regions were amplified from genomic DNA by means of the immunoSEQ Assay, a bias-controlled multiplex PCR. Per the source publication's procedure: Within the assay, amplification of reference gene primers was used to estimate how many nucleated cells each sample contained. Sequence reads were collapsed and filtered to measure the absolute abundance of every unique TCRbeta CDR3 rearrangement. For each sample, productive Simpson clonality was calculated by taking the square root of Simpson's diversity index across productive rearrangements. TCRdb mirrors the immuneACCESS table, restricted to in-frame sequences. Some clones are absent from its copies; in checked studies, under half trace to an unresolved V gene, and the reason for the others is unknown. V and J calls and clone size are given by that table; D and trimming were obtained from the DNA. The sample table shows more than 300,000 clones, and around 87% are seen once. More than 1.5% of the sample goes to the ten largest clones.

Unmatched junction bases come to 8, with V trimmed by 0 bases and J by 6 bases. Reading from cysteine to phenylalanine, the CDR3 counts 16 amino acids. The read is trimmed to its CDR3 DNA, 48 bases read in frame from base 1. Sequences KGHSH (CDR1) and LQKENI (CDR2) are obtained from the germline V gene. Broader findings and caveats from the paper: The quantity of clinical and demographic metadata differed by source and by participant and was supplied without curation.

Participants in the prospective study were aged roughly 18 to 89 years, lived in 24 United States geographic areas, and enrolled through a virtual design. To assign participants to cohorts, the prospective study relied on clinical history that participants themselves reported in a screening survey and a study questionnaire. Each participant in the prospective study had whole blood, serum and a nasopharyngeal or oropharyngeal swab collected by mobile phlebotomists. Participants in the prospective study had the option to provide additional blood draws and questionnaires over an approximately 2-month period. Before DNA extraction, prospective study blood samples were shipped either frozen or at room temperature.

The chain couples TRBV18 to TRBJ2-1; 7 nucleotides in the junction match TRBD2. This TCR derives from a man between 40 and 49 years old in a cohort exposed to, infected with or recovered from COVID-19 (not recorded which). The sequenced material came from PBMCs or T cells enriched from blood (not recorded which). The DNA is as follows: TGTGCCAGCTCACCACCGACGGGAGGAATCGGCAATGAGCAGTTCTTC. This sequence encodes CASSPPTGGIGNEQFF.